This TCR beta chain was recorded in a study of regulatory T cells in long-lasting Graves disease. Combining iRepertoire HTBI primers with Arm-PCR of CDR3 regions, the authors built TCR beta libraries. Each CDR3 protein is one row after TCRdb ran MiXCR on the multiplex PCR reads. The sample has roughly 500,000 distinct CDR3 sequences, 12% seen once. Sample time point: newly diagnosed GD, antithyroid drugs for less than 3 months. PBMC RNA was the source of the TCR library. The V segment lost 1 base and the J segment 3 bases; nucleotides outside the gene matches: 6. The CDR3 is 15 amino acids. CDR1 is DFQATT, CDR2 SNEGSKA, per germline (reference sequence). There are many counts of this clonotype. Another study also made use of these data, one on T cells in Graves' hyperthyroidism and ophthalmopathy. From that study: HTBI primers drove first-round RT-PCR of the TCR CDR3.

The sequences come from peripheral blood mononuclear cells (PBMCs), collected at new diagnosis, from a patient treated with antithyroid drugs. The rearrangement uses TRBV20-1 and TRBJ2-7; TRBD1 agrees at 10 bases. This TCR came from a woman in her twenties or thirties with Graves disease. The CDR3 is CSARVRDRGIYEQYF. CDR3 in DNA: TGCAGTGCTAGAGTTCGGGACAGGGGTATCTACGAGCAGTACTTC.